The 11 T cell receptor beta chains presented below share a single source sample, sequenced in a study of blood T cell repertoires in COVID-19. The table came from immunoSEQ multiplex PCR; TCRdb's copy has only in-frame clones and leaves some out. The table includes 95,000 to 110,000 clones, about 90% detected once. Sequenced sample: peripheral blood. These receptors were taken from a man aged 50 to 60 with acute or convalescent COVID-19.

J is TRBJ2-1 and V is TRBV7-9, with TRBD1 as a possible D gene (5 bases). The V gene lost 6 bases and the J gene lost 7 bases, with 7 bases spanning the gap. CDR3 length: 11 residues. CDR1 and CDR2 from the germline V gene are SEHNR and FQNEAQ (reference sequence). CDR3: CASSQGNEQFF. CDR3 nucleotides: TGTGCCAGCAGTCAGGGAAATGAGCAGTTCTTC. The full variable domain, with the rest looked up from reference TRBV7-9 and TRBJ2-1, is DTGVSQNPRHKITKRGQNVTFRCDPISEHNRLYWYRQTLGQGPEFLTYFQNEAQLEKSRLLSDRFSAERPKGSFSTLEIQRTEQGDSAMYLCASSQGNEQFFGPGTRLTVL.

This clone was observed a handful of times. The chain has TRBV6-5 and TRBJ1-6; 9 bases line up with TRBD1. The ends lost 3 bases at V and 8 bases at J; junction bases unmatched: 5. There are 15 residues in the CDR3. CDR1 and CDR2 (germline): MNHEY, SVGAGI. CDR3 amino acids: CASSYGTGKDSPLHF. The CDR3 DNA reads as TGTGCCAGCAGTTATGGGACAGGGAAGGATTCACCCCTCCACTTT.

The CDR3 here is CASSENRGYEQYF. In DNA, the CDR3 is TGTGCCAGCAGTGAAAACAGGGGATACGAGCAGTACTTC. The rearrangement joins TRBV6-1 to TRBJ2-7; 7 bases line up with TRBD1. The CDR3 is 13 residues long. Germline CDR1 MNHNS, CDR2 SASEGT. Trimming took 2 bases from V and 4 from J; bases not matched to a gene: 2.

In this sample, this clone turned up many times. V gene TRBV19 combines with J gene TRBJ1-5; maybe TRBD1 (5 bases). CDR1 and CDR2 (germline): LNHDA, SQIVND (reference sequence). The V end was cut by 7 bases, the J end by 6 bases, with 19 bases between. The CDR3 has 15 amino acids. The CDR3 coding sequence is TGTGCCAGTAAAGGGGCCAGGGAGGTGAGTCAGCCCCAGCATTTT. Amino acids: CASKGAREVSQPQHF.

The chain recombines TRBV10-2 with TRBJ1-2; no clear D gene. Germline V gene data show CDR1 as WSHSY and CDR2 as SAAADI. The CDR3 covers 17 residues. Trimming cost V 1 base and J 4 bases, with 19 bases left between them. Here the CDR3 reads CASSELRSNRDSYGYTF. CDR3 in DNA: TGCGCCAGCAGTGAGTTGAGGTCCAACCGAGATTCCTATGGCTACACCTTC.

This sequence joins TRBV7-2 and TRBJ2-3; a weak D match, TRBD2 (6 bases). V was pared by 2 bases and J by 2 bases, with 17 bases between. CDR3 size: 17 residues. From germline, CDR1 is SGHTA and CDR2 FQGNSA. The CDR3, as DNA: TGTGCCAGCAGCTTATGGGTTAGCGGCAAACACACAGATACGCAGTATTTT. It is translated as CASSLWVSGKHTDTQYF.

This clone has a handful of counts. The chain couples TRBV5-8 to TRBJ1-4; tentatively, D is TRBD1 (6 bases). Per germline, CDR1 SGHTS and CDR2 YDEGEE. The length of the CDR3 is 16 residues. The ends were cut back, 5 bases at V and 6 bases at J, with 20 bases in the middle. CDR3 coding DNA: TGTGCCAGCAGTCCTGGGGGACACAGAGAGGATGAAAAACTGTTTTTT. Translated, it gives CASSPGGHREDEKLFF.

The CDR3 is CASSDGQGVLNEQFF. The CDR3 coding sequence is TGTGCCAGCAGTGACGGACAGGGGGTGCTTAATGAGCAGTTCTTC. The V and J genes are TRBV25-1 and TRBJ2-1; TRBD1 matches at 10 bases. Unmatched junction bases numbered 6, after V lost 3 bases and J lost 7 bases. The CDR3 runs to 15 residues. Germline lookup yields CDR1 MGHDK and CDR2 SYGVNS.

The chain joins TRBV28 to TRBJ2-5, with 7 bases lining up with TRBD1. The V segment lost 5 bases and the J segment 3 bases; nucleotides outside the gene matches: 9. The CDR3 consists of 15 residues. Looked up from germline, CDR1 is MDHEN and CDR2 is SYDVKM. The CDR3 here is CASSRSDRVEETQYF. The CDR3 nucleotides read TGTGCCAGCAGTCGTAGTGACAGGGTGGAAGAGACCCAGTACTTC. The variable domain in full, completed from reference TRBV28 and TRBJ2-5, reads DVKVTQSSRYLVKRTGEKVFLECVQDMDHENMFWYRQDPGLGLRLIYFSYDVKMKEKGDIPEGYSVSREKKERFSLILESASTNQTSMYLCASSRSDRVEETQYFGPGTRLLVL.

The chain combines TRBV30 with TRBJ2-5; TRBD1 is a possible D gene (6 bases). Germline-derived CDR1 and CDR2 are GTSNPN and SVGIG (reference sequence). The ends were cut back, 3 bases at V and 5 bases at J, with 19 bases in the middle. CDR3 length: 15 residues. Here the CDR3 DNA reads TGTGCCTGGAGAAACCCAGGGGATCCGTTGGAGACCCAGTACTTC. This sequence encodes CAWRNPGDPLETQYF.

The chain links TRBV12-5 to TRBJ2-1; no firm D call. CDR1 is LGHNT, CDR2 FRNRAP, per germline. V gave up 6 bases and J gave up 8 bases, with 11 bases separating them. There are 12 residues in the CDR3. The CDR3 DNA is TGTGCTAGTGGCCGAGGATGGGATGAGCAGTTCTTC. Translated: CASGRGWDEQFF. The full variable domain, with the rest looked up from reference TRBV12-5 and TRBJ2-1, is DARVTQTPRHKVTEMGQEVTMRCQPILGHNTVFWYRQTMMQGLELLAYFRNRAPLDDSGMPKDRFSAEMPDATLATLKIQPSEPRDSAVYFCASGRGWDEQFFGPGTRLTVL.